This note documents a single TCR beta chain sequence. Its antigen is unidentified. Unmatched junction bases numbered 7, after V lost 6 bases and J lost 5 bases. CDR3 length: 13 residues. Germline CDR1 and CDR2: MNHNS and SASEGT. This sample is drawn from a study of graft-versus-host responses after intestinal transplantation. Study-wide findings and caveats: GvH clones appeared in recipient marrow, some first in ileum or blood.

Some clones are missing from TCRdb's copy, which holds only in-frame ones; the method was immunoSEQ multiplex PCR. This sample has around 25,000 clones, with 80% to 90% found just once. The TCR was taken from a human patient who received an intestinal transplant, so some T cells may come from the graft donor. The V gene is TRBV6-1, the J gene TRBJ2-7; TRBD1 aligns across 7 bases. The material was PBMCs, obtained nearly 470 days after intestinal transplant. CDR3 residues: CASSFNTGDEQYF. In nucleotides, the CDR3 is TGTGCCAGCAGCTTCAATACAGGGGACGAGCAGTACTTC.